Below, 25 T cell receptor beta chains from the same sample are listed, as sequenced in a study of regulatory dendritic cells for organ transplantation. Sequencing was performed with immunoSEQ multiplex PCR; in TCRdb, only in-frame clones are kept and a portion is missing. This sample has some 28,000 clones, with roughly 80% found just once. Sequenced material: naive CD4+ T cells from blood. Subset noted: CD45RA+ naive T cells. These TCRs come from a human donor in good health.

This chain's CDR3 is CASSEQGPPPLHF. The CDR3 region has the DNA TGTGCCAGCAGTGAACAGGGGCCACCACCCCTCCACTTT. This chain uses TRBV2 with TRBJ1-6; D may be TRBD1 (6 bases). This CDR3 is built from 13 residues. Trimming removed 2 bases at V and 11 bases at J, with 10 bases between. CDR1 and CDR2 (germline): SNHLY, FYNNEI.

The CDR3 spells CASSPGQTNYGYTF. The DNA of the CDR3 is TGTGCCAGCTCACCGGGACAGACTAACTATGGCTACACCTTC. The chain uses TRBV18 and TRBJ1-2; 7 bases are shared with TRBD1. CDR3 size: 14 residues. Germline-derived CDR1 and CDR2 are KGHSH and LQKENI. The V gene end was trimmed by 3 bases and the J gene end by 0 bases; junction bases not matched to a gene: 1. Filled out from reference TRBV18 and TRBJ1-2, the complete variable domain reads NAGVMQNPRHLVRRRGQEARLRCSPMKGHSHVYWYRQLPEEGLKFMVYLQKENIIDESGMPKERFSAEFPKEGPSILRIQQVVRGDSAAYFCASSPGQTNYGYTFGSGTRLTVV.

This clone was picked up a small number of times. The V call is TRBV19, the J call TRBJ1-2, with a tentative D call TRBD1 (6 bases). This CDR3 comprises 15 residues. From germline, CDR1 is LNHDA and CDR2 SQIVND (reference sequence). The V and J ends lost 3 bases and 2 bases respectively, with 13 bases between them. CDR3 in DNA: TGTGCCAGTAGTATTCGGACAGACAGCAACTATGGCTACACCTTC. It translates to CASSIRTDSNYGYTF.

The chain recombines TRBV15 with TRBJ1-6, with D unclear. V shed 3 bases and J shed 8 bases, with 14 bases lying between them. CDR1 is LNHNV, CDR2 YYDKDF, per germline (reference sequence). The CDR3 is 15 amino acids. This CDR3 is CATSRKGSGDSPLHF. In nucleotides, the CDR3 is TGTGCCACCAGCAGGAAGGGCAGCGGGGATTCACCCCTCCACTTT.

This chain uses TRBV27 with TRBJ1-1, with 7 bases lining up with TRBD1. Germline CDR1 is MNHEY and CDR2 is SMNVEV (reference sequence). V was pared by 3 bases and J by 3 bases, with 4 bases of the junction left unmatched. The CDR3 has 14 residues. Here the CDR3 reads CASSFEGAYTEAFF. The CDR3 DNA reads as TGTGCCAGCAGTTTTGAGGGGGCGTACACTGAAGCTTTCTTT.

CDR3 in amino acids: CASSHRGGHRTYEQYF. DNA for the CDR3: TGTGCCAGCAGCCATCGCGGGGGGCACCGCACCTACGAGCAGTACTTC. The chain employs TRBV4-2 and TRBJ2-7; 8 bases fit TRBD2. CDR3 length equals 16 residues. In germline, CDR1 is LGHNA, CDR2 YNFKEQ. With 3 bases clipped from V and 2 bases from J, the junction kept 9 bases outside the gene matches.

The chain combines TRBV5-4 with TRBJ2-5; possibly TRBD1 for D (6 bases). Trimming pared 2 bases from V and 2 bases from J, leaving 13 bases between. In germline, CDR1 is SGHNT, CDR2 YYREEE (reference sequence). The CDR3 has 15 residues. The CDR3 DNA follows: TGTGCCAGCAGCTTTTTCGGACAGCGTCAAGAGACCCAGTACTTC. Translated: CASSFFGQRQETQYF.

The table lists this clone with a count of one. The chain joins TRBV18 to TRBJ1-4, with 7 bases matching TRBD1. After removal of 3 bases from V and 5 bases from J, the junction contained 9 bases not matched to a gene. Germline assignment: CDR1 KGHSH and CDR2 LQKENI. The CDR3 has 16 residues. CDR3 nucleotides: TGTGCCAGCTCACCTGCCTCGGGACAGAAAAATGAAAAACTGTTTTTT. As protein: CASSPASGQKNEKLFF.

The J gene is TRBJ2-2, the V gene TRBV7-2, with a possible D match to TRBD1 (5 bases). CDR1 SGHTA and CDR2 FQGNSA come from the germline V gene. This CDR3 is built from 16 residues. The germline V and J ends were trimmed by 6 bases and 1 base, with 15 bases remaining between them. The CDR3 DNA follows: TGTGCCAGCAGGCCTGTGGACATAAAGAACACCGGGGAGCTGTTTTTT. This codes for CASRPVDIKNTGELFF.

This rearrangement joins TRBV4-1 to TRBJ2-1, with 8 bases aligning to TRBD1. Germline V gene data show CDR1 as MGHRA and CDR2 as YSYEKL. This CDR3 contains 16 residues. V was clipped by 1 base and J by 8 bases; unmatched bases: 10. This CDR3 reads CASSQAGGSRSHEQFF. Written as DNA, the CDR3 is TGCGCCAGCAGCCAAGCAGGGGGCAGCCGGAGCCATGAGCAGTTCTTC.

The genes are TRBV14 and TRBJ2-5, with TRBD1 matching over 8 bases. The J segment lost 10 bases and the V segment lost 3 bases, leaving 1 base of the junction unmatched. This CDR3 is 11 amino acids long. The germline gives CDR1 SGHDN, CDR2 FVKESK. This CDR3 is CASSQTGDQYF. The CDR3 nucleotides are TGTGCCAGCAGCCAGACAGGGGACCAGTACTTC.

This rearrangement joins TRBV19 to TRBJ2-3; weak D call: TRBD2 (6 bases). Trimming stripped 8 bases from V and 9 bases from J, with 9 bases between. The CDR3 length is 10 residues. Per germline, CDR1 LNHDA and CDR2 SQIVND (reference sequence). CDR3 DNA sequence: TGTGCCAGTGGCGGGGAAACGCAGTATTTT. This translates into CASGGETQYF.

The V gene is TRBV6-5, the J gene TRBJ1-2; the D gene is possibly TRBD1 (6 bases). Germline V CDR1 and CDR2: MNHEY, SVGAGI. V lost 6 bases and J lost 8, with 16 bases in between. The CDR3 contains 13 residues. The chain's CDR3 is CASRSTGSLGYTF. In nucleotides, the CDR3 is TGTGCCAGCAGGTCAACAGGGTCGTTGGGCTACACCTTC.

The rearrangement uses TRBV4-1 and TRBJ2-5; D perhaps matches TRBD1 (5 bases). V shed 4 bases and J shed 4 bases, with 13 bases lying between them. Germline assignment: CDR1 MGHRA and CDR2 YSYEKL. This CDR3 is 14 amino acids long. Here the CDR3 reads CASSPRTIGETQYF. The CDR3, as DNA: TGCGCCAGCAGCCCGAGGACAATAGGAGAGACCCAGTACTTC.

There are a few counts of this clone. The J gene is TRBJ2-3, the V gene TRBV5-1; no clear D gene. The germline V gene encodes CDR1 SGHRS and CDR2 YFSETQ. The germline V and J ends were trimmed by 3 bases and 4 bases, with 15 bases remaining between them. The CDR3 contains 15 residues. CDR3 region: CASSSTPERADTQYF. CDR3 coding DNA: TGCGCCAGCAGCTCCACCCCAGAACGGGCAGATACGCAGTATTTT.

The chain recombines TRBV18 with TRBJ2-7; 10 positions match TRBD1. J was trimmed by 0 bases and V by 2 bases; bases with no gene match: 4. This CDR3 has 16 amino acids. Germline CDR1 reads KGHSH; CDR2 reads LQKENI. The CDR3 bases are TGTGCCAGCTCACCAATGGGACAGGGGAGCTCCTACGAGCAGTACTTC. Residues: CASSPMGQGSSYEQYF.

The chain links TRBV6-4 to TRBJ1-6; TRBD1 agrees at 7 bases. Germline V gene data show CDR1 as MRHNA and CDR2 as SNTAGT. The CDR3 is 13 residues long. V lost 6 bases, J lost 6 bases, and 2 bases stayed unmatched. The DNA of the CDR3 is TGTGCCAGCAGGCGGGACAGTAATTCACCCCTCCACTTT. This gives the protein CASRRDSNSPLHF.

The chain couples TRBV2 to TRBJ2-1; possibly TRBD2 for D (6 bases). CDR1 SNHLY and CDR2 FYNNEI come from the germline V gene. V lost 8 bases to trimming and J lost 8 bases, with 13 bases between them. This CDR3 contains 12 residues. The DNA of the CDR3 is TGTGCCAGCGGGGGGAAGGTATATGAGCAGTTCTTC. Its protein product is CASGGKVYEQFF.

The chain couples TRBV7-2 to TRBJ2-5; D possibly corresponds to TRBD2 (6 bases). V was clipped by 5 bases and J by 1 base, with 17 bases between them. CDR3 length: 16 residues. Looked up from germline, CDR1 is SGHTA and CDR2 is FQGNSA. CDR3 residues: CASSLGGVRAQETQYF. DNA for the CDR3: TGTGCCAGCAGCCTGGGCGGGGTTAGGGCCCAAGAGACCCAGTACTTC.

The chain joins TRBV7-3 to TRBJ2-5; TRBD2 matches at 7 bases. Unmatched junction bases numbered 7, after V lost 4 bases and J lost 2 bases. The CDR3 has 15 residues. Germline CDR1 SGHTA, CDR2 FQGTGA. CDR3 sequence: CASSSSGTIQETQYF. CDR3 bases: TGTGCCAGCAGCTCGAGCGGGACTATACAAGAGACCCAGTACTTC.

The chain carries TRBV7-2 and TRBJ2-7, with 10 bases that match TRBD2. The junction had 10 bases not matched to a gene; V was cut back by 8 bases and J by 6 bases. The CDR3 is made up of 14 amino acids. In germline, CDR1 is SGHTA, CDR2 FQGNSA. CDR3 in amino acids: CASYSGTSDSEQYF. In DNA form, the CDR3 reads TGTGCCAGCTATTCCGGGACTAGCGACTCCGAGCAGTACTTC.

A single count supports this clone. The gene calls are TRBV2 and TRBJ2-7; 8 nucleotides match TRBD2. Trimming removed 2 bases from V and 1 base from J; junction bases left unmatched: 7. The CDR3 is 16 residues long. CDR1 is SNHLY and CDR2 is FYNNEI in the germline V gene. CDR3 sequence (DNA): TGTGCCAGCAGTGAACTGATGGTAGCGGGGTCCTACGAGCAGTACTTC. This sequence encodes CASSELMVAGSYEQYF.

This chain links TRBV14 with TRBJ1-3, with D unclear. Germline V gene lookup returns CDR1 SGHDN and CDR2 FVKESK. CDR3 length: 14 residues. The V end was cut by 4 bases, the J end by 4 bases, with 11 bases between. Written as DNA, the CDR3 is TGTGCCAGCAGCCGGAGAGCGGGGGGAAACACCATATATTTT. Amino acids: CASSRRAGGNTIYF.

This chain joins TRBV11-2 and TRBJ2-3; TRBD2 agrees at 13 bases. There are 18 residues in the CDR3. Germline trimming cut 2 bases from V and 2 bases from J; bases unmatched to any gene: 7. The V gene's germline CDR1 is SGHAT and CDR2 FQNNGV. CDR3 bases: TGTGCCAGCAGCTTAATAAAACTAGCGGGGGGGAACACAGATACGCAGTATTTT. This encodes CASSLIKLAGGNTDTQYF.

This chain links TRBV6-6 with TRBJ1-2, with 9 bases lining up with TRBD1. The CDR3 covers 13 residues. CDR1 is MNHNY, CDR2 SVGAGI, per germline (reference sequence). V shed 5 bases, J shed 6 bases, and the junction held 4 bases outside the gene matches. The CDR3 loop is CASSRTGANGYTF. The CDR3 DNA is TGTGCCAGCAGTCGGACAGGGGCTAATGGCTACACCTTC.